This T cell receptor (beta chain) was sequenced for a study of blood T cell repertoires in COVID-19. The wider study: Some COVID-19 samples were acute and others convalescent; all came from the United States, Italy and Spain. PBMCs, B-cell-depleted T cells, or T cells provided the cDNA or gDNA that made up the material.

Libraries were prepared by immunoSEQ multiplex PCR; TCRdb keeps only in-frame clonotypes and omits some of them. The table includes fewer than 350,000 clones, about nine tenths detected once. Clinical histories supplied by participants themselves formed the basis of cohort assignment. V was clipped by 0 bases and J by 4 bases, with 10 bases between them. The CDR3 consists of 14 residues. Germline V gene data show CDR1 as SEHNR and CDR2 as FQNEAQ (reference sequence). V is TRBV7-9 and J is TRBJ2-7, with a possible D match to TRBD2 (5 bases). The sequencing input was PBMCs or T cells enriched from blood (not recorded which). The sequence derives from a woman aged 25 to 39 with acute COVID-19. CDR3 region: CASSLAGVEYEQYF. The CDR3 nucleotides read TGTGCCAGCAGCTTAGCGGGAGTGGAGTACGAGCAGTACTTC.